This TCR beta chain is from a study of cytomegalovirus exposure and HLA in healthy donors. The CDR3 spans 15 residues. V was trimmed by 2 bases and J by 3 bases, leaving 14 bases between them. Germline assignment: CDR1 KGHSH and CDR2 LQKENI. PCR involved 60 Vbeta and 13 Jbeta primers. Produced via immunoSEQ multiplex PCR; TCRdb's table is partial and in-frame only. The sample holds about 130,000 clones; 83% are singletons and the top ten take approximately 3.5%. The chain joins TRBV18 to TRBJ2-7, with D uncertain. The specimen sequenced was PBMCs. This TCR was recovered from a woman between 40 and 55 years old in good health and CMV-seropositive. The CDR3 sequence: CASSPENSLYYEQYF. CDR3 bases: TGTGCCAGCTCACCAGAGAACAGTCTTTACTACGAGCAGTACTTC.